The 14 T cell receptor beta chains below all came from one sample that was sequenced in a study of T cells in localized non-small cell lung cancer. Measured with immunoSEQ multiplex PCR; TCRdb has only the in-frame clones, and not every one. The repertoire includes 72,000 or so clones, about nine tenths of them detected once, and just over 20% sits in the top ten. Sequencing used peripheral blood, obtained before any cancer treatment. The receptors derive from a male donor at least 60 years old with stage III squamous cell lung carcinoma.

As concerns this clone: One end of the junction does not line up with germline, which may come from a read error. The chain couples TRBV7-7 to TRBJ2-1; TRBD1 matches at 12 bases. From germline, CDR1 is SSHAT and CDR2 FNYEAQ (reference sequence). The CDR3 is 18 amino acids. The CDR3 here is CASSSGTGGAGFANEQFF. Here the CDR3 DNA reads TGTGCTAGCAGCTCAGGGACAGGGGGCGCGGGATTTGCGAATGAGCAGTTCTTC.

Only a few counts were recorded for this clone. V gene TRBV9 combines with J gene TRBJ2-2; D remains ambiguous. The V gene lost 0 bases and the J gene lost 7 bases, with 4 bases spanning the gap. The germline V gene encodes CDR1 SGDLS and CDR2 YYNGEE. The CDR3 runs to 12 residues. The CDR3: CASSVDVGELFF. The CDR3 coding sequence is TGTGCCAGCAGCGTAGATGTCGGGGAGCTGTTTTTT. Filled out from reference TRBV9 and TRBJ2-2, the complete variable domain reads DSGVTQTPKHLITATGQRVTLRCSPRSGDLSVYWYQQSLDQGLQFLIQYYNGEERAKGNILERFSAQQFPDLHSELNLSSLELGDSALYFCASSVDVGELFFGEGSRLTVL.

The chain employs TRBV14 and TRBJ2-7; 10 nucleotides align to TRBD1. Germline V gives CDR1 SGHDN, CDR2 FVKESK. The CDR3 consists of 17 residues. V gave up 6 bases and J gave up 2 bases; unmatched junction bases: 13. Here the CDR3 DNA reads TGTGCCAGCAGTCCCGGGACAGGGGCGATCTCCGCCTACGAGCAGTACTTC. Translated, it gives CASSPGTGAISAYEQYF.

J is TRBJ1-2 and V is TRBV19, with D hard to call. The CDR3 spans 15 residues. The ends were cut back, 5 bases at V and 1 base at J, with 14 bases in the middle. The germline V gene encodes CDR1 LNHDA and CDR2 SQIVND (reference sequence). CDR3 in amino acids: CASSLRGNRNYGYTF. CDR3 bases: TGTGCCAGTAGTCTACGAGGTAACCGTAACTATGGCTACACCTTC.

The V gene is TRBV5-1, the J gene TRBJ1-2, with TRBD1 as a possible D gene (5 bases). The CDR3 is made up of 14 amino acids. CDR1 and CDR2 (germline): SGHRS, YFSETQ. V lost 8 bases, J lost 8 bases, and 22 bases lay in between. CDR3 sequence: CASNRDEVGEGYTF. The CDR3 DNA reads as TGCGCCAGTAACCGGGACGAAGTTGGTGAAGGCTACACCTTC.

A single count supports this clone. This chain connects TRBV5-6 to TRBJ1-1; perhaps TRBD1 as D (5 bases). Germline loops: CDR1 SGHDT, CDR2 YYEEEE. The V and J ends lost 3 bases and 4 bases respectively, with 13 bases between them. The CDR3 runs 14 residues. CDR3 loop: CASSSEGGATEAFF. Here the CDR3 DNA reads TGTGCCAGCAGCTCGGAGGGAGGGGCCACTGAAGCTTTCTTT.

The table lists this clone with a count of one. The chain uses TRBV2 and TRBJ2-4; D unclear. Per germline, CDR1 SNHLY and CDR2 FYNNEI. V was cut by 5 bases and J by 16 bases, with 18 bases left in between. CDR3 length: 12 residues. Here the CDR3 reads CASSINHYIVYF. CDR3 DNA: TGTGCCAGCAGTATCAATCATTATATAGTCTACTTC.

This rearrangement joins TRBV4-1 to TRBJ2-2; 9 nucleotides match TRBD1. The trim removed 6 bases at V and 6 bases at J, leaving 8 bases unmatched. The germline V gene encodes CDR1 MGHRA and CDR2 YSYEKL. CDR3 length: 15 residues. The CDR3 DNA follows: TGCGCCAGCAGACCGGGACAGGGTCAAGCCGGGGAGCTGTTTTTT. As protein: CASRPGQGQAGELFF.

The V and J genes are TRBV7-3 and TRBJ2-2; 9 bases are shared with TRBD2. Germline trimming cut 5 bases from V and 7 bases from J; bases unmatched to any gene: 8. Germline V gene lookup returns CDR1 SGHTA and CDR2 FQGTGA. This CDR3 region has 15 residues. This CDR3 reads CASSPGTSRGGELFF. CDR3 DNA sequence: TGTGCCAGCAGCCCAGGGACTAGCCGCGGCGGGGAGCTGTTTTTT.

The V gene is TRBV5-1, the J gene TRBJ2-1; possibly TRBD1 for D (6 bases). V dropped 3 bases and J dropped 5 bases, with 9 bases sitting between them. Germline CDR1 reads SGHRS; CDR2 reads YFSETQ. The CDR3 has 13 residues. CDR3 sequence reads: CASSSTGNNEQFF. In DNA form, the CDR3 reads TGCGCCAGCAGCTCGACAGGAAACAATGAGCAGTTCTTC.

The gene calls are TRBV21-1 and TRBJ1-6. TRBV21-1 is a pseudogene. The CDR3 contains 10 residues. CDR3 residues: CASGDSPLHF. CDR3 coding DNA: TGTGCCAGCGGGGATTCACCCCTCCACTTT.

This chain connects TRBV10-2 to TRBJ2-2; 8 bases match TRBD2. There are 14 residues in the CDR3. Unmatched junction bases numbered 7, after V lost 10 bases and J lost 3 bases. Germline CDR1 reads WSHSY; CDR2 reads SAAADI. DNA for the CDR3: TGCGCCACCCAGCGGGGGTCGGACACCGGGGAGCTGTTTTTT. Protein: CATQRGSDTGELFF.

This chain links TRBV5-4 with TRBJ2-5, with D tentatively TRBD2 (5 bases). From germline, CDR1 is SGHNT and CDR2 YYREEE (reference sequence). The CDR3 covers 15 residues. V was shortened by 4 bases and J by 5 bases, with 18 bases between the two germline ends. Written as DNA, the CDR3 is TGTGCCAGCAGCCCCAGCCGGGGTGGTGGGGAGACCCAGTACTTC. Its translation: CASSPSRGGGETQYF.

This chain joins TRBV27 and TRBJ2-3, with D possibly being TRBD1 (5 bases). This CDR3 is built from 13 residues. Looked up from germline, CDR1 is MNHEY and CDR2 is SMNVEV (reference sequence). The ends were cut back, 9 bases at V and 1 base at J, with 11 bases in the middle. Here the CDR3 DNA reads TGTGCCAGTCTAGGGGTGGGCACAGATACGCAGTATTTT. Translating it yields CASLGVGTDTQYF.